The clone carrying this T cell receptor (beta chain) was counted a few times. Its antigen remains unidentified. The PCR ran on 60 Vbeta and 13 Jbeta primers. Produced via immunoSEQ multiplex PCR; TCRdb's table is partial and in-frame only. Of around 140,000 clones listed, roughly 60% were seen once; the top ten hold about 2.6%. The data originate from a study of cytomegalovirus exposure and HLA in healthy donors. Study-wide findings and caveats: Testing in vitro showed a few CMV-associated chains specific for CMV antigens.

Trimming cost V 6 bases and J 6 bases, with 8 bases left between them. CDR1 and CDR2 from the germline V gene are DFQATT and SNEGSKA (reference sequence). The CDR3 length is 11 residues. Regarding donors, all were healthy bone marrow donors. The TCR was taken from a woman between 40 and 50 years old in good health and CMV-seronegative. Sequenced material: PBMCs. V usage is TRBV20-1 and J usage is TRBJ2-2; D unclear. This chain's CDR3 is CSATRPGELFF. The CDR3 DNA reads TGCAGTGCGACCAGGCCCGGGGAGCTGTTTTTT.